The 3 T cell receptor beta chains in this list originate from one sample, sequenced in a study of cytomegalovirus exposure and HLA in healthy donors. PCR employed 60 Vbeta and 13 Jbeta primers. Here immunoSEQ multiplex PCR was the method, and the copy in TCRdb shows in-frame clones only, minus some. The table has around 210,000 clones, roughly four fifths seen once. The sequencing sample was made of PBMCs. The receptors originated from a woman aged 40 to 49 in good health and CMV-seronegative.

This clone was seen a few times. In DNA form, the CDR3 reads TGTGCCAGCAGTTTCCGGTCAGGGGTTACGCAGTATTTT. Protein product: CASSFRSGVTQYF. The V call is TRBV28, the J call TRBJ2-3; D is perhaps TRBD1 (6 bases). The CDR3 sequence is 13 residues long. Germline CDR1 reads MDHEN; CDR2 reads SYDVKM. The V and J ends lost 3 bases and 8 bases respectively, with 12 bases between them.

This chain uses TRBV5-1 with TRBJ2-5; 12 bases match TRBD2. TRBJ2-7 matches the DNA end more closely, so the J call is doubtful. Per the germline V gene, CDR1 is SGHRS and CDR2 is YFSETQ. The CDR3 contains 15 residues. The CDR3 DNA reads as TGCGCCAGCAGCTCAGGACTAGCGGGATTAGGCGAGCAGTACTTC. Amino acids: CASSSGLAGLGEQYF.

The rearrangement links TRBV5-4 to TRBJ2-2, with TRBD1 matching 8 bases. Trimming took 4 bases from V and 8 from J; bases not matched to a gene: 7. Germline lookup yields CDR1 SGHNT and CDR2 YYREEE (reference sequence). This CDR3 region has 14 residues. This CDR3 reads CASSHRTGRGELFF. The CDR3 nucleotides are TGTGCCAGCAGCCATCGGACAGGGCGAGGGGAGCTGTTTTTT.